Included here is one TCR beta chain sequence, with context. The entry originates in a study of shared clonotypes between healthy human individuals. The table came from immunoSEQ multiplex PCR; TCRdb's copy has only in-frame clones and leaves some out. The table shows some 2,000,000 clones, with about 95% occurring only once. CD45RO-negative CD8 cells positively selected for CCR7 made up the naive population, which excluded terminally differentiated effector memory CD45RA+ cells. The CDR3 is made up of 13 amino acids. The V gene's germline CDR1 is MGHRA and CDR2 YSYEKL. V was cut by 1 base and J by 6 bases, with 10 bases left in between.

Material for sequencing was naive CD8+ T cells sorted from blood. The receptor was isolated from a man aged 18 to 30 in good health. The V and J genes are TRBV4-1 and TRBJ2-7, with a tentative D call TRBD2 (5 bases). For the CDR3, the DNA is TGCGCCAGCAGCCAAGTCCCAGGAGGCGAGCAGTACTTC. It codes for CASSQVPGGEQYF.